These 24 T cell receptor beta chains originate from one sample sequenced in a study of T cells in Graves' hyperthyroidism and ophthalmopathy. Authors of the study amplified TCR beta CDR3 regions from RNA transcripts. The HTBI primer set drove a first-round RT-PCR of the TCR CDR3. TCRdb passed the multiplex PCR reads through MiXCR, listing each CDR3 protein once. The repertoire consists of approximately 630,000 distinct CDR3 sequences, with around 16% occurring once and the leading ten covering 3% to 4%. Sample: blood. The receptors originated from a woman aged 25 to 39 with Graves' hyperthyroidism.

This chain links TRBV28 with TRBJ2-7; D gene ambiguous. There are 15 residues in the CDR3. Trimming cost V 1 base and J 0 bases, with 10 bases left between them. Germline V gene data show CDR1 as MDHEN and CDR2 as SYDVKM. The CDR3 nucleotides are TGTGCCAGCAGTTTATCTCCGGGCCTCTCCTACGAGCAGTACTTC. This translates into CASSLSPGLSYEQYF.

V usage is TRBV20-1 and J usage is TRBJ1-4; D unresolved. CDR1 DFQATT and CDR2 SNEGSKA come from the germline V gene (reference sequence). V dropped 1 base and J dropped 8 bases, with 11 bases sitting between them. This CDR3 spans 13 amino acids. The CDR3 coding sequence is TGCAGTGCTAGAGTGGTAAGGGCGGAAAAACTGTTTTTT. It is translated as CSARVVRAEKLFF.

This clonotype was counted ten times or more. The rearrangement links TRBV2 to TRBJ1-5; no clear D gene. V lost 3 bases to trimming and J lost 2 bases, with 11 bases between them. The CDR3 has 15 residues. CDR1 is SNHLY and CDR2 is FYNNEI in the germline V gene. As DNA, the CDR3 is TGTGCCAGCAGTGAGTTGATGGGTGGCAATCAGCCCCAGCATTTT. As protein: CASSELMGGNQPQHF. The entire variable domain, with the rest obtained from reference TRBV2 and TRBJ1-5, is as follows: EPEVTQTPSHQVTQMGQEVILRCVPISNHLYFYWYRQILGQKVEFLVSFYNNEISEKSEIFDDQFSVERPDGSNFTLKIRSTKLEDSAMYFCASSELMGGNQPQHFGDGTRLSIL.

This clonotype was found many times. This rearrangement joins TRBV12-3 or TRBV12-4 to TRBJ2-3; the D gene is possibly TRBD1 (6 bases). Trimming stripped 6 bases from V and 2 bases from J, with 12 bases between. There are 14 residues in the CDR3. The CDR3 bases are TGTGCCAGCAGCCCCGGACAGTCCACAGATACGCAGTATTTT. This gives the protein CASSPGQSTDTQYF.

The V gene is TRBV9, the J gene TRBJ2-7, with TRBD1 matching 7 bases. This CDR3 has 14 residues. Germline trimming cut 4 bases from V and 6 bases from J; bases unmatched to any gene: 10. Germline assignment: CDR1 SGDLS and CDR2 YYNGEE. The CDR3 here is CASSPGTARSEQYF. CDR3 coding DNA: TGTGCCAGCAGCCCCGGGACAGCCAGGAGCGAGCAGTACTTC.

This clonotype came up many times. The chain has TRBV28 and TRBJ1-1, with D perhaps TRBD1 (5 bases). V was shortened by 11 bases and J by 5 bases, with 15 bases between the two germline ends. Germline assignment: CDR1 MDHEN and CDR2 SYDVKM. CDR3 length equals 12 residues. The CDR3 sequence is CASGGAGTEAFF. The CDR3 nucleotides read TGTGCCTCCGGCGGGGCTGGGACTGAAGCTTTCTTT.

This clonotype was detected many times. The CDR3 protein is CASSAGIGGTEAFF. The CDR3 DNA follows: TGTGCCAGCAGTGCCGGAATCGGGGGCACTGAAGCTTTCTTT. This chain uses TRBV5-6 with TRBJ1-1; D may be TRBD1 (5 bases). Per the germline V gene, CDR1 is SGHDT and CDR2 is YYEEEE. Trimming took 5 bases from V and 4 from J, leaving 15 bases between them. This CDR3 is built from 14 residues.

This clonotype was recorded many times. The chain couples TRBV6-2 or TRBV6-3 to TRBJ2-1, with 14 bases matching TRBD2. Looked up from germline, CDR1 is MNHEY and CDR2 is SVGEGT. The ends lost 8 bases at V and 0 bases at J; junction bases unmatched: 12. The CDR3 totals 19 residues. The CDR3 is CASRPRTSGRSSSYNEQFF. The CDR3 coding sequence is TGTGCCAGCCGCCCTAGGACTAGCGGGAGGTCCAGCTCCTACAATGAGCAGTTCTTC.

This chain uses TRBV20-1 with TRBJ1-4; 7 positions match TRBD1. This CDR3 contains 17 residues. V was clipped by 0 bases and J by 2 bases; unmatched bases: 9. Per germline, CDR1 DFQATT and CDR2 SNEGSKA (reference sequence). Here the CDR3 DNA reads TGCAGTGCTAGAGATGCGCAGGGGGACGGGACTAATGAAAAACTGTTTTTT. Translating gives CSARDAQGDGTNEKLFF.

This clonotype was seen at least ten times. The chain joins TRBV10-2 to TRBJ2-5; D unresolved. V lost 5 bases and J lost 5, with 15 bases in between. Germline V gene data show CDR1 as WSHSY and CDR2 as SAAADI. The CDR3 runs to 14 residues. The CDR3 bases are TGCGCCAGCAGTAACCGTCCCCGCACGGAGACCCAGTACTTC. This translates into CASSNRPRTETQYF.

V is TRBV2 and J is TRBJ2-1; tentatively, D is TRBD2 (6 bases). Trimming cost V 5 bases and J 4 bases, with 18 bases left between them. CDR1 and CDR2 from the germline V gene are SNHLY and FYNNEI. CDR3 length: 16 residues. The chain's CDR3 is CASSLLTGEIYNEQFF. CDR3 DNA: TGTGCCAGCAGTCTACTAACGGGAGAAATTTACAATGAGCAGTTCTTC.

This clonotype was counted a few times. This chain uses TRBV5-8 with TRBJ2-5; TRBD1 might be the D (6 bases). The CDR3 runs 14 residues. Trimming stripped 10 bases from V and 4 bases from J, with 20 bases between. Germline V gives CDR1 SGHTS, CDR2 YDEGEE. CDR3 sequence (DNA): TGTGCCTCAAGCAAGGGGGAAGGGTTAGAGACCCAGTACTTC. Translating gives CASSKGEGLETQYF.

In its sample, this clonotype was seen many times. In DNA form, the CDR3 reads TGTGCCAGCCGACGATTCGGGGGCAATCAGCCCCAGCATTTT. Translating gives CASRRFGGNQPQHF. The chain couples TRBV12-3 or TRBV12-4 to TRBJ1-5, with D unresolved. V was cut by 8 bases and J by 2 bases, with 13 bases left in between. CDR3 length: 14 amino acids.

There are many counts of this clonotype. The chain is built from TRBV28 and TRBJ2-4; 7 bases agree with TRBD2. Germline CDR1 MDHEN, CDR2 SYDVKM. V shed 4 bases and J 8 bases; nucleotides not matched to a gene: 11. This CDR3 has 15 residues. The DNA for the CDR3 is TGTGCCAGCAGTTCCCCCGCGGGGAGGGGAGACATTCAGTACTTC. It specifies CASSSPAGRGDIQYF. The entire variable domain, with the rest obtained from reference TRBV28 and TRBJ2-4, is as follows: DVKVTQSSRYLVKRTGEKVFLECVQDMDHENMFWYRQDPGLGLRLIYFSYDVKMKEKGDIPEGYSVSREKKERFSLILESASTNQTSMYLCASSSPAGRGDIQYFGAGTRLSVL.

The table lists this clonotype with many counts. This chain's CDR3 is CASSRRYGYTF. In nucleotides, the CDR3 is TGTGCCAGCAGTCGGCGGTATGGCTACACCTTC. The V call is TRBV12-3 or TRBV12-4, the J call TRBJ1-2; the D is unclear. The CDR3 contains 11 residues. V lost 5 bases to trimming and J lost 5 bases, with 6 bases between them.

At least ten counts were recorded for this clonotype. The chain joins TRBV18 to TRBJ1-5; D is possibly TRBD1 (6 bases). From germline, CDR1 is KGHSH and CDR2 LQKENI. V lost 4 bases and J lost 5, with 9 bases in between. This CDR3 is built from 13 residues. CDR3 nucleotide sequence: TGTGCCAGCTCACGAAGGGGGGATCAGCCCCAGCATTTT. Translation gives CASSRRGDQPQHF. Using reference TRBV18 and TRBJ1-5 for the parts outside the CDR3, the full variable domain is NAGVMQNPRHLVRRRGQEARLRCSPMKGHSHVYWYRQLPEEGLKFMVYLQKENIIDESGMPKERFSAEFPKEGPSILRIQQVVRGDSAAYFCASSRRGDQPQHFGDGTRLSIL.

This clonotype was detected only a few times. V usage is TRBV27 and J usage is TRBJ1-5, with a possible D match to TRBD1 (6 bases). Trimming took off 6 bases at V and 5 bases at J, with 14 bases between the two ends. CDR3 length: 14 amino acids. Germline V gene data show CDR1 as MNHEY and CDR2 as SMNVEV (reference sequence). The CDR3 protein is CASRGQGSYQPQHF. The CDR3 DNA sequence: TGTGCCAGCAGGGGACAAGGGTCATATCAGCCCCAGCATTTT.

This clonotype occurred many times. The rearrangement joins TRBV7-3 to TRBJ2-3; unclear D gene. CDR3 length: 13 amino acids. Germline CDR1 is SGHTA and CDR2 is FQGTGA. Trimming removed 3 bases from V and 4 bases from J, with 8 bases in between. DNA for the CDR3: TGTGCCAGCAGCTTTCTAGAGGCAGATACGCAGTATTTT. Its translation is CASSFLEADTQYF.

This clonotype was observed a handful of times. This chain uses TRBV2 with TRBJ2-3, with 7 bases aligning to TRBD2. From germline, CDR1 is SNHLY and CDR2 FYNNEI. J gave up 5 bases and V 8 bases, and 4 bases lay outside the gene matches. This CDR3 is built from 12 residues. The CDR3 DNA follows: TGTGCCAGCGGGAGGGCGGTAGATACGCAGTATTTT. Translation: CASGRAVDTQYF.

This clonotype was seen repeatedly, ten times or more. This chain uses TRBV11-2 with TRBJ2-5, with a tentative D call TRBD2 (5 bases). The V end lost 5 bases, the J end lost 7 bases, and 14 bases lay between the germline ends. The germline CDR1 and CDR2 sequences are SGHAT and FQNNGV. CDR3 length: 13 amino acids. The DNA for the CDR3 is TGTGCCAGCAGCCCGGGGTCAGTGGGGACCCAGTACTTC. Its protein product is CASSPGSVGTQYF. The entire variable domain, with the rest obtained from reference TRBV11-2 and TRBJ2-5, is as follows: EAGVAQSPRYKIIEKRQSVAFWCNPISGHATLYWYQQILGQGPKLLIQFQNNGVVDDSQLPKDRFSAERLKGVDSTLKIQPAKLEDSAVYLCASSPGSVGTQYFGPGTRLLVL.

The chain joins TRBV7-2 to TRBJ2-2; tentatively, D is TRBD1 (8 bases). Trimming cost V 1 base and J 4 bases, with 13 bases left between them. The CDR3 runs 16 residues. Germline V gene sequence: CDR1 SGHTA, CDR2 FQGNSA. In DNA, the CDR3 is TGTGCCAGCAGCTTAGGGACAGGGAGGGGCACCGGGGAGCTGTTTTTT. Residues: CASSLGTGRGTGELFF.

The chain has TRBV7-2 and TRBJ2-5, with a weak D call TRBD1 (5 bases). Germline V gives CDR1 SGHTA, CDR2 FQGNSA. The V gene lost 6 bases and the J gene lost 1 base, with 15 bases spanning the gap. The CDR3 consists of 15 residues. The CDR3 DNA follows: TGTGCCAGCAGATCCCCAGGGTTTGGCCAAGAGACCCAGTACTTC. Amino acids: CASRSPGFGQETQYF.

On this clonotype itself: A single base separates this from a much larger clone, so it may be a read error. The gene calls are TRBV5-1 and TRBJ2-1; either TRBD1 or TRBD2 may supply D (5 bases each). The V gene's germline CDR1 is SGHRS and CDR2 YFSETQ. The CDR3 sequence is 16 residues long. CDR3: CASSLAEGSPYNKQFF. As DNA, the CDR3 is TGCGCCAGCAGCTTGGCCGAGGGGTCCCCCTACAATAAGCAGTTCTTC.

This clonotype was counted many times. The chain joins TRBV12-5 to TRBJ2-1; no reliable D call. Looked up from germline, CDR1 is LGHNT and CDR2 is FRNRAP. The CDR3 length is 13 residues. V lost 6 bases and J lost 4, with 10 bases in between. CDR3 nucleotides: TGTGCTAGTGGGTATTTGGGTTACAATGAGCAGTTCTTC. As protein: CASGYLGYNEQFF.